The 23 T cell receptor beta chains presented below share a single source sample, sequenced in a study of spatial heterogeneity in lung cancer. Time point specified: sample taken at primary tumor resection. Whole RNA from tumor, nontumor lung or frozen PBMC was sequenced unsorted. TCRdb reprocessed the 5' RACE reads via MiXCR and lists one record per CDR3 protein. The sample carries about 7,900 distinct CDR3 sequences, roughly 5% recorded once. Sequencing was performed on PBMCs, taken at surgery. These receptors came from a male donor with early-stage non-small cell lung cancer.

This clonotype was recorded at least ten times. This beta chain appears as a stray read in a library generated for alpha chains; its size is not informative. The chain has TRBV7-2 and TRBJ2-1; 9 bases are a match to TRBD2. CDR3 length: 16 amino acids. CDR1 and CDR2 (germline): SGHTA, FQGNSA. Losses at the gene ends were 5 bases for V and 2 bases for J; bases not matched to a gene: 7. The CDR3 DNA follows: TGTGCCAGCAGCATAAAGACTAGCGGCACCTACAATGAGCAGTTCTTC. It translates to CASSIKTSGTYNEQFF.

The sample holds many counts of this clonotype. For a library built for alpha chains, this beta chain is a stray read; little rests on its size. The rearrangement joins TRBV18 to TRBJ2-1; 9 bases align to TRBD1. The ends lost 2 bases at V and 7 bases at J; junction bases unmatched: 6. This CDR3 is 15 amino acids long. Germline CDR1 is KGHSH and CDR2 is LQKENI. The CDR3, as DNA: TGTGCCAGCTCACCATCGCGACAGGGGGTAAATGAGCAGTTCTTC. Protein: CASSPSRQGVNEQFF. Supplemented by reference TRBV18 and TRBJ2-1, the full variable domain reads NAGVMQNPRHLVRRRGQEARLRCSPMKGHSHVYWYRQLPEEGLKFMVYLQKENIIDESGMPKERFSAEFPKEGPSILRIQQVVRGDSAAYFCASSPSRQGVNEQFFGPGTRLTVL.

This clonotype showed up just a few times. A library made for alpha chains picked up this beta chain off target, so its size means little. The chain uses TRBV5-6 and TRBJ2-7; 8 bases align to TRBD2. Per the germline V gene, CDR1 is SGHDT and CDR2 is YYEEEE. This CDR3 region has 15 residues. The J segment lost 10 bases and the V segment lost 4 bases, leaving 16 bases of the junction unmatched. The CDR3 bases are TGTGCCAGCAGCGGCGCGACTGTTCTAGCGGGTTTTCAGTACTTC. This translates into CASSGATVLAGFQYF.

This clonotype qualifies as medium-sized. The library was designed around alpha chains, so this beta chain is a stray read whose abundance carries little weight. This chain joins TRBV7-9 and TRBJ1-1; no reliable D call. The germline V gene has CDR1 SEHNR and CDR2 FQNEAQ (reference sequence). This CDR3 comprises 12 residues. The V gene lost 5 bases and the J gene lost 8 bases, with 12 bases spanning the gap. This chain's CDR3 is CASSQTLREAFF. CDR3 bases: TGTGCCAGCAGCCAAACATTGAGGGAAGCTTTCTTT.

By share, this clonotype counts as medium-sized. This beta chain slipped into a library made for alpha chains as a stray read, so its size is not meaningful. The rearrangement joins TRBV6-4 to TRBJ2-3; 8 bases line up with TRBD2. V shed 3 bases, J shed 1 base, and the junction held 0 bases outside the gene matches. Germline values: CDR1 MRHNA, CDR2 SNTAGT. This CDR3 region has 14 residues. CDR3 sequence (DNA): TGTGCCAGCAGTGAAGCGGGGGGCACAGATACGCAGTATTTT. Translating it yields CASSEAGGTDTQYF.

At least ten counts were recorded for this clonotype. This beta chain came through as a stray read in a library set up for alpha chains, and its size says little. The chain combines TRBV6-2 or TRBV6-3 with TRBJ2-3; 7 nucleotides match TRBD1. The CDR3 extends over 15 amino acids. Germline trimming cut 6 bases from V and 2 bases from J; bases unmatched to any gene: 8. Germline V gene data show CDR1 as MNHEY and CDR2 as SVGEGT. The chain's CDR3 is CASSDQGVPTDTQYF. The CDR3 bases are TGTGCCAGCAGCGACCAGGGGGTGCCCACAGATACGCAGTATTTT.

This clonotype was detected ten times or more. This beta chain appears as a stray read in a library generated for alpha chains; its size is not informative. The rearrangement joins TRBV7-2 to TRBJ2-7, with D unclear. Trimming removed 7 bases from V and 4 bases from J, with 17 bases in between. This CDR3 is 14 amino acids long. CDR1 and CDR2 from the germline V gene are SGHTA and FQGNSA. The CDR3 sequence: CASTPDGVSYEQYF. For the CDR3, the DNA is TGTGCCAGCACCCCGGATGGGGTTAGTTACGAGCAGTACTTC.

Ten or more counts support this clonotype. This beta chain appears as a stray read in a library generated for alpha chains; its size is not informative. This chain joins TRBV2 and TRBJ1-1, with 7 bases lining up with TRBD1. The CDR3 covers 13 residues. Per germline, CDR1 SNHLY and CDR2 FYNNEI. V dropped 2 bases and J dropped 8; count of bases not matched to a gene: 5. The CDR3 sequence is CASSESDRREAFF. The CDR3 nucleotides are TGTGCCAGCAGTGAATCGGACAGGAGAGAAGCTTTCTTT.

This clonotype was observed many times. This beta chain appears as a stray read in a library generated for alpha chains; its size is not informative. The chain employs TRBV3-2 and TRBJ2-1. TRBV3-2 is designated a pseudogene. The CDR3 totals 16 residues. The DNA for the CDR3 is TGTGCCAGCAGCCAACCAGGCACCCTAATTAACAATGAGCAGTTCTTC. Amino acid sequence: CASSQPGTLINNEQFF.

A word on this clonotype: This beta chain appears as a stray read in a library generated for alpha chains; its size is not informative. In DNA form, the CDR3 reads TGTGCCAGCAGCTTGGGACTAGCTGAGAAGACCCAGTACTTC. Its protein is CASSLGLAEKTQYF. The rearrangement links TRBV7-2 to TRBJ2-5; 9 bases are a match to TRBD2. Germline CDR1 SGHTA, CDR2 FQGNSA. The CDR3 runs to 14 residues. V shed 3 bases and J 6 bases; nucleotides not matched to a gene: 5.

As regards this clonotype: A library prepared for alpha chains yielded this beta chain as an off-target read; its size is of little meaning. The V call is TRBV15, the J call TRBJ1-5; D is undetermined. Trimming stripped 1 base from V and 5 bases from J, with 3 bases between. CDR1 and CDR2 (germline): LNHNV, YYDKDF (reference sequence). CDR3 length equals 12 residues. CDR3 amino acids: CATSRVDQPQHF. The DNA for the CDR3 is TGTGCCACCAGCAGAGTGGATCAGCCCCAGCATTTT.

This clonotype has ten or more counts. A library prepared for alpha chains yielded this beta chain as an off-target read; its size is of little meaning. V usage is TRBV12-3 or TRBV12-4 and J usage is TRBJ2-3; D is tentatively TRBD1 or TRBD2 (6 bases each). Trimming removed 6 bases from V and 5 bases from J, with 18 bases in between. The CDR3 consists of 15 residues. The chain's CDR3 is CASRQTGAQVDTQYF. As DNA, the CDR3 is TGTGCCAGCAGACAAACGGGGGCGCAGGTAGATACGCAGTATTTT.

The table lists this clonotype with many counts. No DNA is shown, since the ends of the CDR3 on it are uncertain; the CDR3 is the one TCRdb lists. This beta chain is a stray sequence in a library constructed for alpha chains; its clone size is not meaningful. This chain joins TRBV28 and TRBJ2-5; TRBD2 reflects the table's D call only, with no check against the DNA. The CDR3 totals 15 residues, both ends included. Looked up from germline, CDR1 is MDHEN and CDR2 is SYDVKM. CDR3 sequence reads: CASSSSTSGGETQYF.

This clonotype has just a few counts. This beta chain slipped into a library made for alpha chains as a stray read, so its size is not meaningful. CDR3 residues: CASSVEGRGYGYTF. CDR3 DNA sequence: TGTGCCAGCAGCGTAGAGGGGCGAGGGTATGGCTACACCTTC. The V call is TRBV9, the J call TRBJ1-2, with TRBD1 as a possible D gene (5 bases). Trimming left V 0 bases short and J 5 bases short, with 11 bases between. The CDR3 spans 14 residues. In germline, CDR1 is SGDLS, CDR2 YYNGEE.

This clonotype has a count of ten or more. Being off target in a library aimed at alpha chains, this beta chain has a size of little meaning. This rearrangement joins TRBV4-2 to TRBJ1-4; possible D gene TRBD1, 5 bases. Germline V gives CDR1 LGHNA, CDR2 YNFKEQ. The CDR3 covers 15 residues. V dropped 1 base and J dropped 4 bases, with 10 bases sitting between them. CDR3 sequence (DNA): TGTGCCAGCAGCCAAGGACAGACCCTTAATGAAAAACTGTTTTTT. Its protein is CASSQGQTLNEKLFF.

Only a few counts were recorded for this clonotype. Within a library made for alpha chains, this beta chain is off target, and its count is uninformative. The V call is TRBV12-3 or TRBV12-4, the J call TRBJ2-1; 11 bases fit TRBD2. The CDR3 has 16 amino acids. Trimming at V came to 5 bases and at J to 4 bases, leaving 7 bases not matched to a gene. DNA of the CDR3: TGTGCCAGCAGTGCAACACTAGCGGGGGCTTACAATGAGCAGTTCTTC. Translating gives CASSATLAGAYNEQFF.

Many counts were recorded for this clonotype. This beta chain appears as a stray read in a library generated for alpha chains; its size is not informative. This chain joins TRBV7-6 and TRBJ2-1, with 10 bases that match TRBD2. V gave up 5 bases and J gave up 3 bases; unmatched junction bases: 4. CDR3 size: 15 residues. CDR1 and CDR2 from the germline V gene are SGHVS and FNYEAQ. The CDR3 nucleotides are TGTGCCAGCAGCCTTGGACTAGCGGACTACAATGAGCAGTTCTTC. Amino acid sequence: CASSLGLADYNEQFF.

As regards this clonotype: Within a library made for alpha chains, this beta chain is off target, and its count is uninformative. The genes are TRBV20-1 and TRBJ1-5; no firm D call. CDR3 length equals 12 residues. Trimming removed 8 bases from V and 4 bases from J, with 12 bases in between. Germline V gene sequence: CDR1 DFQATT, CDR2 SNEGSKA (reference sequence). The CDR3, as DNA: TGCAGTCTTGGGGTAGGTAATCAGCCCCAGCATTTT. It specifies CSLGVGNQPQHF.

By proportion, this clonotype is medium-sized. This beta chain was picked up by a library intended for alpha chains and is off target, so its count carries little meaning. CDR3 DNA: TGCGCCAGCAGCCAAGAAATGGCAGATACGCAGTATTTT. Translating gives CASSQEMADTQYF. The V gene is TRBV4-3, the J gene TRBJ2-3, with D uncertain. The CDR3 is made up of 13 amino acids. The germline gives CDR1 LGHNA, CDR2 YSLEER. V lost 0 bases and J 4 bases, leaving 5 bases between the germline ends.

On this clonotype itself: Within a library made for alpha chains, this beta chain is off target, and its count is uninformative. The chain employs TRBV20-1 and TRBJ1-4, with TRBD1 as a possible D gene (5 bases). CDR1 and CDR2 (germline): DFQATT, SNEGSKA (reference sequence). The length of the CDR3 is 15 residues. Trimming removed 8 bases from V and 4 bases from J, with 20 bases in between. CDR3 DNA: TGCAGTACCAGCCGGGACGAAGATCTTAATGAAAAACTGTTTTTT. As protein: CSTSRDEDLNEKLFF.

On this clonotype itself: This sequence may be a read error, since a much larger clone differs from it by one base. With the library built for alpha chains, this beta chain is off target and its frequency is not meaningful. The chain carries TRBV20-1 and TRBJ1-1, with D tentatively TRBD1 (6 bases). This CDR3 comprises 13 residues. Germline CDR1 DFQATT, CDR2 SNEGSKA (reference sequence). V was shortened by 6 bases and J by 4 bases, with 15 bases between the two germline ends. The CDR3 DNA follows: TGCAGTGCGTCGGACAGCTTGAGCACTGAAGCTTTCTTT. Translated, it gives CSASDSLSTEAFF.

This clonotype was seen at least ten times. Being off target in a library aimed at alpha chains, this beta chain has a size of little meaning. The chain joins TRBV27 to TRBJ2-7; 8 bases are shared with TRBD1. In germline, CDR1 is MNHEY, CDR2 SMNVEV (reference sequence). V dropped 4 bases and J dropped 6; count of bases not matched to a gene: 11. CDR3 length: 15 residues. The CDR3 here is CASSSQSQGAGEQYF. CDR3 sequence (DNA): TGTGCCAGCAGTTCACAGAGCCAGGGGGCTGGCGAGCAGTACTTC.

This clonotype was picked up many times. The library was built for alpha chains, so this beta chain is an off-target read and its size means little. This chain joins TRBV6-1 and TRBJ2-7; no clear D gene. CDR3 size: 12 residues. V gave up 4 bases and J gave up 7 bases, with 11 bases separating them. CDR1 and CDR2 (germline): MNHNS, SASEGT. This CDR3 reads CASSVFRWEQYF. The CDR3 DNA follows: TGTGCCAGCAGTGTTTTCCGATGGGAGCAGTACTTC.